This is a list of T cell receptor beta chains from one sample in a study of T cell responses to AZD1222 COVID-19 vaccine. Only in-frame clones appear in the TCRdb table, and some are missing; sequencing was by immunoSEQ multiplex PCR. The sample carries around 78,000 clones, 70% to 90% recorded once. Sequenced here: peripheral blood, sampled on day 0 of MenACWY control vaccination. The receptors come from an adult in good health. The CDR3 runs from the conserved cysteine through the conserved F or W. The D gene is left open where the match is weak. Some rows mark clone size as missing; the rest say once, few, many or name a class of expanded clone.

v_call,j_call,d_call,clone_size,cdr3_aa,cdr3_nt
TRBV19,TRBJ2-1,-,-,CASTLQAGPYNEQFF,TGTGCCAGTACCCTTCAGGCAGGACCGTACAATGAGCAGTTCTTC
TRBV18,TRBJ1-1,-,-,CASSPRQEIMNTEAFF,TGTGCCAGCTCACCCAGACAGGAGATCATGAACACTGAAGCTTTCTTT
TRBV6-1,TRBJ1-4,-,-,CASSGFTTGTNEKLFF,TGTGCCAGCAGTGGATTCACGACAGGAACTAATGAAAAACTGTTTTTT
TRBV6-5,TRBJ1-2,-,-,CASSYSNDKPNYGYTF,TGTGCCAGCAGTTACTCGAATGACAAACCGAACTATGGCTACACCTTC
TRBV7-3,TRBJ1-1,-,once,CASSPPGATQAFF,TGTGCCAGCTCTCCCCCGGGGGCCACTCAAGCTTTCTTT
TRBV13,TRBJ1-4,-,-,CASSLFNEKLFF,TGTGCCAGCAGCTTATTTAATGAAAAACTGTTTTTT
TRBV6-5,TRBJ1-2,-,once,CASRRTDYGYTF,TGTGCCAGCAGGAGGACAGACTATGGCTACACCTTC
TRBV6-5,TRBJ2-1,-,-,CASSYPDGEQFF,TGTGCCAGCAGTTACCCGGACGGTGAGCAGTTCTTC
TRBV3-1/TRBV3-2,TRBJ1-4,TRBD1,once,CASSQGQGGREKLFF,TGTGCCAGCAGCCAAGGACAGGGTGGAAGGGAAAAACTGTTTTTT
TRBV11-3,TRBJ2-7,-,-,CASSLRGGTYEQYF,TGTGCCAGCAGCTTAAGGGGTGGGACCTACGAGCAGTACTTC
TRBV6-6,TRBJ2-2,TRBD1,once,CASSQTGTGSATGELFF,TGTGCCAGCAGTCAAACCGGGACAGGGTCGGCCACCGGGGAGCTGTTTTTT
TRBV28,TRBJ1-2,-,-,CASRREASGYTF,TGTGCCAGCAGAAGGGAGGCGAGTGGCTACACCTTC
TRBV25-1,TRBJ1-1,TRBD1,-,CASSEYWDSSLGTEAFF,TGTGCCAGCAGTGAATATTGGGACAGTTCACTTGGCACTGAAGCTTTCTTT
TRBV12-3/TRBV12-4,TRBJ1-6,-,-,CASSSSVSPLHF,TGTGCCAGCAGTTCGAGTGTTTCACCCCTCCACTTT